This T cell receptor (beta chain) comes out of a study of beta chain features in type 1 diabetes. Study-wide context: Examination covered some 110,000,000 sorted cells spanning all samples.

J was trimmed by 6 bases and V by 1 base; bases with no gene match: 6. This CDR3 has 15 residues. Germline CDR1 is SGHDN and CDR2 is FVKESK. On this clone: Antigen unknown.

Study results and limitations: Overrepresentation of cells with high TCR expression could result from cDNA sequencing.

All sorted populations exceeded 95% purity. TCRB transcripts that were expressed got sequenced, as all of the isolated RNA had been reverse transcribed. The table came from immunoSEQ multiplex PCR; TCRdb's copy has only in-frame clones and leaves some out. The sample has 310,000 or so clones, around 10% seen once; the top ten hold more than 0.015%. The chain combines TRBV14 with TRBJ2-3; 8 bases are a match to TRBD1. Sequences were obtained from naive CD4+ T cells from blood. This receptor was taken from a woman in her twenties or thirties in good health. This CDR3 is CASSQAGTGRDTQYF. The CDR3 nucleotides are TGTGCCAGCAGCCAAGCCGGGACAGGACGGGATACGCAGTATTTT. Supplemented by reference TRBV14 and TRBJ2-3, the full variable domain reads EAGVTQFPSHSVIEKGQTVTLRCDPISGHDNLYWYRRVMGKEIKFLLHFVKESKQDESGMPNNRFLAERTGGTYSTLKVQPAELEDSGVYFCASSQAGTGRDTQYFGPGTRLTVL.